This entry lists 19 T cell receptor beta chains sequenced from one sample in a study of molecular identifiers for immune sequencing clone quantification. MiXCR, applied by TCRdb to the PCR reads, yields one record per CDR3 protein. In the table there are roughly 100,000 distinct CDR3 sequences, about 35% of which are singletons. Sequencing input: naive CD8+ T cells from blood, with Jurkat cell RNA spiked in. The sample's subset: FACS-sorted CD8+CD4-CCR7+CD45RA+ naive T cells. The receptors here all came from a human donor in good health. Some libraries in this study had Jurkat cell RNA spiked in.

This clonotype appeared many times. The CDR3 region has the DNA TGTGCCAGCAGCCAATGGTCAGGGGCCGAGCAGTACTTC. Its translation is CASSQWSGAEQYF. The V call is TRBV14, the J call TRBJ2-7, with D possibly matching TRBD1 (6 bases). The germline V gene encodes CDR1 SGHDN and CDR2 FVKESK. The CDR3 extends over 13 amino acids. The ends were cut back, 2 bases at V and 6 bases at J, with 11 bases in the middle. The full variable domain, with the rest looked up from reference TRBV14 and TRBJ2-7, is EAGVTQFPSHSVIEKGQTVTLRCDPISGHDNLYWYRRVMGKEIKFLLHFVKESKQDESGMPNNRFLAERTGGTYSTLKVQPAELEDSGVYFCASSQWSGAEQYFGPGTRLTVT.

The gene calls are TRBV15 and TRBJ2-1; D is ambiguous. V was pared by 1 base and J by 4 bases, with 14 bases between. The length of the CDR3 is 16 residues. The V gene's germline CDR1 is LNHNV and CDR2 YYDKDF (reference sequence). The CDR3 nucleotides read TGTGCCACCAGCAGAGGGACCATTCGGGTATACAATGAGCAGTTCTTC. The encoded protein is CATSRGTIRVYNEQFF.

At least ten counts were recorded for this clonotype. The chain has TRBV5-1 and TRBJ2-3; 10 bases match TRBD2. Germline trimming cut 5 bases from V and 2 bases from J; bases unmatched to any gene: 5. The CDR3 contains 15 residues. The germline V gene has CDR1 SGHRS and CDR2 YFSETQ. The chain's CDR3 is CASRAGTSVTDTQYF. The CDR3 region has the DNA TGCGCCAGCAGGGCCGGGACTAGCGTCACAGATACGCAGTATTTT.

A single count supports this clonotype. J is TRBJ2-7 and V is TRBV5-3; D is undetermined. TRBV5-3 is known as an ORF, though its function is uncertain. Trimming removed 8 bases at V and 6 bases at J, with 12 bases between. The CDR3 contains 11 residues. CDR3 sequence (DNA): TGTGCCAGCTGCTTGGGTCTCGAGCAGTACTTC. As protein: CASCLGLEQYF.

As for this clonotype: A much larger clone lies a single base off, so this may be a read error. V gene TRBV7-9 combines with J gene TRBJ1-1; tentative D call: TRBD1 (5 bases). Germline V CDR1 and CDR2: SEHNR, FQNEAQ (reference sequence). Trimming took off 7 bases at V and 7 bases at J, with 13 bases between the two ends. The CDR3 runs to 12 residues. This CDR3 reads CASNPDNFEAFF. The CDR3 coding sequence is TGTGCCAGCAACCCGGACAACTTTGAAGCTTTCTTT.

This chain connects TRBV9 to TRBJ2-5, with D tentatively TRBD1 (5 bases). CDR3 length: 14 residues. Trimming took 0 bases from V and 4 from J, leaving 10 bases between them. CDR1 and CDR2 (germline): SGDLS, YYNGEE. The DNA of the CDR3 is TGTGCCAGCAGCGTAGAGGGGAATGGAGAGACCCAGTACTTC. The encoded protein is CASSVEGNGETQYF.

Written as DNA, the CDR3 is TGTGCCAGCAGCCAAGTGTACAGGAATAGCAATCAGCCCCAGCATTTT. Amino acids: CASSQVYRNSNQPQHF. The gene calls are TRBV3-1 and TRBJ1-5; perhaps TRBD1 as D (5 bases). This CDR3 comprises 16 residues. V was shortened by 1 base and J by 0 bases, with 10 bases between the two germline ends. The germline gives CDR1 LGHDT, CDR2 YNNKEL (reference sequence).

In this sample, this clonotype turned up many times. The genes are TRBV28 and TRBJ2-5; 9 nucleotides line up with TRBD2. The length of the CDR3 is 15 residues. V shed 3 bases, J shed 9 bases, and the junction held 11 bases outside the gene matches. Germline-derived CDR1 and CDR2 are MDHEN and SYDVKM. The CDR3 nucleotides read TGTGCCAGCAGTTTTCCAGCGGGAGGCTCCACGGCCCAGTACTTC. Amino acids: CASSFPAGGSTAQYF. Supplemented by reference TRBV28 and TRBJ2-5, the full variable domain reads DVKVTQSSRYLVKRTGEKVFLECVQDMDHENMFWYRQDPGLGLRLIYFSYDVKMKEKGDIPEGYSVSREKKERFSLILESASTNQTSMYLCASSFPAGGSTAQYFGPGTRLLVL.

The genes are TRBV27 and TRBJ1-6, with D uncertain. Germline assignment: CDR1 MNHEY and CDR2 SMNVEV (reference sequence). The CDR3 runs to 16 residues. V lost 2 bases, J lost 8 bases, and 16 bases lay in between. The CDR3 DNA reads as TGTGCCAGCAGTTTACACACTGGGTTTGGTTATTCACCCCTCCACTTT. It specifies CASSLHTGFGYSPLHF.

In its sample, this clonotype was seen a few times. This sequence joins TRBV6-5 and TRBJ1-1; 7 bases are shared with TRBD1. The CDR3 has 14 amino acids. J lost 7 bases, V lost 4 bases, and 9 bases had no gene match. Germline CDR1 MNHEY, CDR2 SVGAGI. The CDR3 region is CASSLGGPGLEAFF. The CDR3 bases are TGTGCCAGCAGTTTAGGGGGCCCAGGACTTGAAGCTTTCTTT.

The genes are TRBV15 and TRBJ2-4; no clear D gene. The CDR3 is 12 amino acids. With 4 bases removed from V and 10 bases from J, the gap between germline ends came to 11 bases. The germline V gene encodes CDR1 LNHNV and CDR2 YYDKDF (reference sequence). CDR3 amino acids: CATSTLQRIQYF. DNA for the CDR3: TGTGCCACCAGCACACTACAGAGGATTCAGTACTTC.

This clonotype was observed at least ten times. V usage is TRBV21-1 and J usage is TRBJ2-7. TRBV21-1 is a recognized pseudogene. This CDR3 contains 9 residues. DNA of the CDR3: TGTGCCAGCAGCAATTGGCAGTACTTC. It yields the protein CASSNWQYF.

As regards this clonotype: The junction departs from the called germline gene at one end, perhaps through a read error. V gene TRBV9 combines with J gene TRBJ2-3; D may be TRBD1 (5 bases). Germline V gives CDR1 SGDLS, CDR2 YYNGEE. The CDR3 contains 15 residues. The CDR3 here is CASSTQRGGTGTQYF. The CDR3 DNA reads as TGTGCCAGCAGTACTCAGAGAGGTGGCACAGGTACGCAGTATTTT.

Details on this clonotype: Sequence at one end of the junction differs from germline and may be a read error. CDR3 in amino acids: CTSSSGPQETQYF. CDR3 nucleotides: TGTACCAGCAGCTCAGGACCGCAAGAGACCCAGTACTTC. The chain uses TRBV13 and TRBJ2-5; D not resolved. Looked up from germline, CDR1 is PRHDT and CDR2 is FYEKMQ (reference sequence). CDR3 size: 13 residues.

The chain carries TRBV11-2 and TRBJ2-2, with D possibly matching TRBD1 (5 bases). CDR1 is SGHAT and CDR2 is FQNNGV in the germline V gene. The CDR3 has 15 amino acids. V was shortened by 3 bases and J by 3 bases, with 11 bases between the two germline ends. The CDR3 nucleotides are TGTGCCAGCAGCTTTGGGCAGGGCCACACCGGGGAGCTGTTTTTT. Its protein is CASSFGQGHTGELFF. Supplemented by reference TRBV11-2 and TRBJ2-2, the full variable domain reads EAGVAQSPRYKIIEKRQSVAFWCNPISGHATLYWYQQILGQGPKLLIQFQNNGVVDDSQLPKDRFSAERLKGVDSTLKIQPAKLEDSAVYLCASSFGQGHTGELFFGEGSRLTVL.

This clonotype was observed at least ten times. The chain links TRBV2 to TRBJ2-1, with 12 bases matching TRBD2. This CDR3 contains 15 residues. Germline V gene data show CDR1 as SNHLY and CDR2 as FYNNEI. V dropped 6 bases and J dropped 9; count of bases not matched to a gene: 9. The CDR3 spells CASRISSGGAGEQFF. CDR3 in DNA: TGTGCCAGCAGGATCTCTAGCGGGGGGGCCGGTGAGCAGTTCTTC.

As concerns this clonotype: A much more abundant neighbour one base away suggests this may be a read error. This chain uses TRBV28 with TRBJ2-7; 8 positions match TRBD2. CDR3 length: 13 amino acids. Germline CDR1 is MDHEN and CDR2 is SYDVKM. Here the CDR3 reads CAGSLSGGYKLYF. The CDR3 DNA reads as TGTGCCGGCAGTTTATCGGGGGGGTATAAGCTGTACTTC.

The chain employs TRBV24-1 and TRBJ2-1; D is possibly TRBD2 (5 bases). The ends were cut back, 2 bases at V and 0 bases at J, with 10 bases in the middle. The V gene's germline CDR1 is KGHDR and CDR2 SFDVKD. The CDR3 has 16 residues. CDR3 protein: CATSDSDFRSYNEQFF. The DNA for the CDR3 is TGTGCCACCAGTGATTCGGACTTCCGCTCCTACAATGAGCAGTTCTTC.

This clonotype was counted ten times or more. The chain has TRBV6-6 and TRBJ1-1; TRBD1 agrees at 9 bases. The V segment lost 6 bases and the J segment 1 base; nucleotides outside the gene matches: 3. This CDR3 spans 14 amino acids. Per germline, CDR1 MNHNY and CDR2 SVGAGI (reference sequence). The CDR3 bases are TGTGCCAGCAGCTGGACAGGGGCGAACACTGAAGCTTTCTTT. It specifies CASSWTGANTEAFF.